These 17 T cell receptor beta chains originate from one sample sequenced in a study of control samples from healthy donors and cancer patients. Sequencing used immunoSEQ multiplex PCR; TCRdb keeps in-frame clones, though not all of them. This sample has roughly 160,000 clones; approximately 94% occur once, and the top ten carry less than 15%. Sequencing was carried out using PBMCs. These receptors all come from a man between 60 and 75 years old with colorectal cancer.

This rearrangement joins TRBV11-3 to TRBJ1-2; 8 nucleotides line up with TRBD1. Germline values: CDR1 SGHNT, CDR2 YENEEA. The V segment lost 5 bases and the J segment 8 bases; nucleotides outside the gene matches: 7. The CDR3 covers 13 residues. The CDR3 bases are TGTGCCAGCAGCCGGACAGGGCTAAGAGGCTACACCTTC. Translation: CASSRTGLRGYTF.

This chain connects TRBV5-1 to TRBJ2-3; TRBD1 matches 10 bases. V was pared by 4 bases and J by 6 bases, with 8 bases of the junction left unmatched. The CDR3 runs 15 residues. Germline V lookup: CDR1 SGHRS, CDR2 YFSETQ. The CDR3 spells CASSPGQGGLDTQYF. For the CDR3, the DNA is TGCGCCAGCAGCCCCGGACAGGGGGGGCTGGATACGCAGTATTTT.

The rearrangement joins TRBV7-2 to TRBJ1-6, with D hard to call. The CDR3 runs 13 residues. The germline V and J ends were trimmed by 1 base and 9 bases, with 7 bases remaining between them. Germline CDR1 SGHTA, CDR2 FQGNSA. CDR3 protein: CASSLGSVSPLHF. The DNA of the CDR3 is TGTGCCAGCAGCTTAGGTTCCGTTTCACCCCTCCACTTT. Combining the CDR3 with reference TRBV7-2 and TRBJ1-6 gives the whole variable domain GAGVSQSPSNKVTEKGKDVELRCDPISGHTALYWYRQSLGQGLEFLIYFQGNSAPDKSGLPSDRFSAERTGGSVSTLTIQRTQQEDSAVYLCASSLGSVSPLHFGNGTRLTVT.

This chain joins TRBV30 and TRBJ1-5; 8 nucleotides match TRBD1. V lost 0 bases and J lost 5; bases outside the gene matches: 3. Germline-derived CDR1 and CDR2 are GTSNPN and SVGIG (reference sequence). CDR3 length: 14 residues. CDR3 coding DNA: TGTGCCTGGAGTGTAGGGACAGGCGATCAGCCCCAGCATTTT. As protein: CAWSVGTGDQPQHF.

The V and J genes are TRBV19 and TRBJ1-6; a weak D match, TRBD1 (5 bases). Germline assignment: CDR1 LNHDA and CDR2 SQIVND (reference sequence). Trimming cost V 5 bases and J 8 bases, with 16 bases left between them. The CDR3 contains 15 residues. The CDR3, as DNA: TGTGCCAGTAGTCCCCAGGGAAGGGTGGATTCACCCCTCCACTTT. Translating gives CASSPQGRVDSPLHF.

CDR3 region: CASSVLHRPEGGYTF. DNA of the CDR3: TGTGCCAGTAGTGTCCTCCACAGGCCCGAAGGGGGCTACACCTTC. This chain uses TRBV19 with TRBJ1-2, with D possibly being TRBD1 (5 bases). This CDR3 has 15 amino acids. V lost 5 bases and J lost 8, with 21 bases in between. The germline gives CDR1 LNHDA, CDR2 SQIVND (reference sequence).

The chain recombines TRBV3-1 (or the pseudogene TRBV3-2) with TRBJ1-2; D might be TRBD1 (5 bases). The CDR3 runs to 16 residues. Trimming took off 0 bases at V and 8 bases at J, with 19 bases between the two ends. Germline CDR1 is LGHDT and CDR2 is YNNKEL (reference sequence). The CDR3 sequence is CASSQDIRVGGSGYTF. CDR3 nucleotides: TGTGCCAGCAGCCAAGATATCCGGGTGGGGGGTTCGGGCTACACCTTC.

The rearrangement links TRBV27 to TRBJ1-4; D is unclear. Germline CDR1 MNHEY, CDR2 SMNVEV (reference sequence). The CDR3 runs to 13 residues. V lost 2 bases to trimming and J lost 8 bases, with 9 bases between them. In DNA form, the CDR3 reads TGTGCCAGCAGTTTAAAGAGGTCAGAAAAACTGTTTTTT. Amino acid sequence: CASSLKRSEKLFF.

The V and J genes are TRBV19 and TRBJ2-1, with 10 bases aligning to TRBD2. V lost 3 bases, J lost 4 bases, and 6 bases stayed unmatched. The CDR3 length is 16 residues. Germline CDR1 is LNHDA and CDR2 is SQIVND (reference sequence). CDR3 protein: CASSIWASGGYNEQFF. CDR3 DNA sequence: TGTGCCAGTAGTATCTGGGCTAGCGGGGGATACAATGAGCAGTTCTTC.

The chain combines TRBV12-3 or TRBV12-4 with TRBJ1-5, with D uncertain. V shed 5 bases and J shed 5 bases, with 7 bases lying between them. This CDR3 comprises 12 residues. The CDR3 region has the DNA TGTGCCAGCAGTCTCAGTGATCAGCCCCAGCATTTT. Its translation is CASSLSDQPQHF.

The rearrangement links TRBV9 to TRBJ1-1; a possible D gene is TRBD1 (6 bases). The CDR3 consists of 15 residues. V dropped 4 bases and J dropped 4 bases, with 17 bases sitting between them. Germline V gene sequence: CDR1 SGDLS, CDR2 YYNGEE. CDR3 region: CASSPTGPESTEAFF. As DNA, the CDR3 is TGTGCCAGCAGCCCCACAGGGCCGGAGAGCACTGAAGCTTTCTTT. Together with reference TRBV9 and TRBJ1-1, the CDR3 gives the full variable domain: DSGVTQTPKHLITATGQRVTLRCSPRSGDLSVYWYQQSLDQGLQFLIQYYNGEERAKGNILERFSAQQFPDLHSELNLSSLELGDSALYFCASSPTGPESTEAFFGQGTRLTVV.

The CDR3 region is CASSVTGTRPYEQYF. The CDR3 DNA reads as TGTGCCAGCAGCGTTACCGGGACTCGACCCTACGAGCAGTACTTC. V and J are TRBV9 and TRBJ2-7; weak D call: TRBD2 (6 bases). This CDR3 contains 15 residues. The germline V gene encodes CDR1 SGDLS and CDR2 YYNGEE. V was shortened by 2 bases and J by 2 bases, with 14 bases between the two germline ends.

The chain uses TRBV27 and TRBJ1-1; maybe TRBD1 (5 bases). V was trimmed by 3 bases and J by 7 bases, leaving 21 bases between them. CDR1 is MNHEY and CDR2 is SMNVEV in the germline V gene (reference sequence). The CDR3 is made up of 16 amino acids. The DNA for the CDR3 is TGTGCCAGCAGTTTTGAGGCTTACACAGGAAGGGGTGAAGCTTTCTTT. Translating gives CASSFEAYTGRGEAFF.

This clone was found once. This chain connects TRBV2 to TRBJ2-5; a possible D gene is TRBD2 (5 bases). The V gene's germline CDR1 is SNHLY and CDR2 FYNNEI. The length of the CDR3 is 14 residues. V was trimmed by 10 bases and J by 1 base, leaving 16 bases between them. CDR3 sequence (DNA): TGTGCCACTCGAAGGGCCAGCGGCCAAGAGACCCAGTACTTC. Its protein product is CATRRASGQETQYF. Based on the CDR3 plus reference TRBV2 and TRBJ2-5, the full variable domain is EPEVTQTPSHQVTQMGQEVILRCVPISNHLYFYWYRQILGQKVEFLVSFYNNEISEKSEIFDDQFSVERPDGSNFTLKIRSTKLEDSAMYFCATRRASGQETQYFGPGTRLLVL.

The chain is built from TRBV4-1 and TRBJ2-3, with TRBD2 identical over 7 bases. CDR1 and CDR2 from the germline V gene are MGHRA and YSYEKL. Trimming cost V 8 bases and J 3 bases; bases outside gene matches: 8. CDR3 length: 14 amino acids. This CDR3 reads CASALGGRTDTQYF. The CDR3 DNA reads as TGCGCCAGCGCCTTGGGAGGGAGAACAGATACGCAGTATTTT.

The chain couples TRBV5-5 to TRBJ2-1, with a weak D call TRBD1 (5 bases). The CDR3 spans 13 residues. The V gene's germline CDR1 is SGHKS and CDR2 YYEKEE (reference sequence). Trimming cost V 3 bases and J 4 bases, with 8 bases left between them. The DNA for the CDR3 is TGTGCCAGCAGCTCTGACAGATACAATGAGCAGTTCTTC. It translates to CASSSDRYNEQFF.

The genes are TRBV19 and TRBJ2-5; the D gene is possibly TRBD2 (5 bases). Trimming shortened V by 0 bases and J by 2 bases, and 10 bases separated the two germline ends. Germline V gene lookup returns CDR1 LNHDA and CDR2 SQIVND (reference sequence). The CDR3 has 15 amino acids. This chain's CDR3 is CASSIDRKRQETQYF. In DNA, the CDR3 is TGTGCCAGTAGTATAGATCGGAAGCGGCAAGAGACCCAGTACTTC.